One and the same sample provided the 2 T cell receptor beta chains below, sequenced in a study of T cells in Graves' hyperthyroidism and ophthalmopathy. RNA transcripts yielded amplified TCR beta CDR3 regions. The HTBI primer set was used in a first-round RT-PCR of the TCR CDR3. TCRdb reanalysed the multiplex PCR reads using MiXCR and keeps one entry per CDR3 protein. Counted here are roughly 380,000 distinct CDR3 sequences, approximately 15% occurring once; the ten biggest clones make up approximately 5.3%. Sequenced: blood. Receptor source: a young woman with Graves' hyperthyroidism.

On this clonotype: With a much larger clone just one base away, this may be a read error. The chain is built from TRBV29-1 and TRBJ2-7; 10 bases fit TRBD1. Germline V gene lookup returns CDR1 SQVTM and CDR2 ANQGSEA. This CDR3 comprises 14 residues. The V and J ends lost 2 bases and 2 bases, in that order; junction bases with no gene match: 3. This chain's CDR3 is CSVEPGQGAYEQYF. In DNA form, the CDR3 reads TGCAGCGTTGAACCCGGACAGGGGGCCTACGAGCAGTACTTC.

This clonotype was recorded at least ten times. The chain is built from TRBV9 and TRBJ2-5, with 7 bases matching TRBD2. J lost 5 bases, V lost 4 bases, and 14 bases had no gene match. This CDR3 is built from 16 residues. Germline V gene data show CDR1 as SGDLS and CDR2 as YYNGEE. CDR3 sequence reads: CASSPRTSLGVETQYF. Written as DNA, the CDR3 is TGTGCCAGCAGCCCACGGACTAGTTTGGGGGTGGAGACCCAGTACTTC.